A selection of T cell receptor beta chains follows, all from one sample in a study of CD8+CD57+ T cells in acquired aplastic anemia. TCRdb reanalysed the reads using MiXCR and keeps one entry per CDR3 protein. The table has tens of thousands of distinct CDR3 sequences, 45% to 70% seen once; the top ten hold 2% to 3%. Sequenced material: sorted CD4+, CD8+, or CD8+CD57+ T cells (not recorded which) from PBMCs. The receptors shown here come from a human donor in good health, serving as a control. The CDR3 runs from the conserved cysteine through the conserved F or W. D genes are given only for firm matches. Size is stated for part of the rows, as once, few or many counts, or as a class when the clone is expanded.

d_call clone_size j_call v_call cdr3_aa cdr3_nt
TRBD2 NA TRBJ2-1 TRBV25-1 CASSSHGGAREQFF TGTGCCAGCAGTTCACACGGGGGGGCACGTGAGCAGTTCTTC
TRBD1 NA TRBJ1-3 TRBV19 CASSILNRGLNTIYF TGTGCCAGTAGTATACTAAACAGGGGGCTGAACACCATATATTTT
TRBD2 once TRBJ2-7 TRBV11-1 CASSPGLAESSYEQYF TGTGCCAGCAGCCCCGGACTAGCGGAGAGCTCCTACGAGCAGTACTTC
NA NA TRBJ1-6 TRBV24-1 CATSLGANSPLHF TGTGCCACCAGTTTGGGTGCCAATTCACCCCTCCACTTT
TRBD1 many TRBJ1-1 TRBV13 CASSLRQGRAMNTEAFF TGTGCCAGCAGCCTGAGACAGGGTCGGGCTATGAACACTGAAGCTTTCTTT
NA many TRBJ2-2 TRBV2 CASSGDANTGELFF TGTGCCAGCAGCGGAGACGCGAACACCGGGGAGCTGTTTTTT
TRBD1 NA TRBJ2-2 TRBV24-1 CATSGWTGKRSGELFF TGTGCCACCAGTGGGTGGACAGGGAAACGGTCCGGGGAGCTGTTTTTT
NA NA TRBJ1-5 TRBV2 CASSEAAQHF TGTGCCAGCAGTGAAGCCGCCCAGCATTTT
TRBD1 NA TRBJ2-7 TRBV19 CASTMGQGSYEQYF TGTGCCAGTACCATGGGACAGGGGTCGTACGAGCAGTACTTC
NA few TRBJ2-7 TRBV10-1 CASSEWDREQYF TGCGCCAGCAGTGAGTGGGATCGCGAGCAGTACTTC
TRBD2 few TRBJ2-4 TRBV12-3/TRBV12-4 CASRGLAGGVAKSIQYF TGTGCCAGCCGGGGACTAGCGGGAGGGGTAGCCAAAAGCATTCAGTACTTC
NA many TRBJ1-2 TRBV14 CASSQDVVGYSGYTF TGTGCCAGCAGCCAAGACGTGGTTGGTTATTCTGGCTACACCTTC
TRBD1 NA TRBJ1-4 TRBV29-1 CSVMDRGNEKLFF TGCAGCGTGATGGACAGGGGTAATGAAAAACTGTTTTTT
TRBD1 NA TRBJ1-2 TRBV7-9 CTSSIRQGGYTF TGTACCAGCAGCATAAGACAGGGGGGCTACACCTTC
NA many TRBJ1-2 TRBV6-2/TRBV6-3 CATRKNYGYTF TGTGCCACCAGGAAGAACTATGGCTACACCTTC
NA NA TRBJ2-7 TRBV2 CASSEMLASNYEQYF TGTGCCAGCAGTGAAATGTTGGCTTCCAACTACGAGCAGTACTTC
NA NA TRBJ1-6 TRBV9 CASSVTGNSNSPLHF TGTGCCAGCAGCGTGACAGGAAATAGTAATTCACCCCTCCACTTT
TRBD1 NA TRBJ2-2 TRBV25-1 CASSPVQGATGELFF TGTGCCAGCAGTCCTGTACAGGGGGCGACCGGGGAGCTGTTTTTT
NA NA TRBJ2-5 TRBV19 CVSSGDEETQYF TGTGTCAGCAGCGGAGACGAAGAGACCCAGTACTTC
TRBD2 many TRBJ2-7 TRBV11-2 CASSLDVRLAGSYEQYF TGTGCCAGCAGCTTAGACGTTCGGCTAGCGGGCTCCTACGAGCAGTACTTC
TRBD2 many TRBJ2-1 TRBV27 CASSFTGTSGRGSYNEQFF TGTGCCAGCAGTTTCACCGGGACTAGCGGGAGAGGCTCCTACAATGAGCAGTTCTTC
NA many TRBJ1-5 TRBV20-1 CSASRQVNQPQHF TGCAGTGCTAGCAGACAGGTTAATCAGCCCCAGCATTTT
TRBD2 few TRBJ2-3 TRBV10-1 CASSETLAGVGDTQYF TGCGCCAGCAGTGAGACACTAGCGGGAGTCGGGGATACGCAGTATTTT
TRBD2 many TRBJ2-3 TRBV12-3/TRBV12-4 CASSLSGGSTDTQYF TGTGCCAGCAGTTTAAGCGGGGGAAGCACAGATACGCAGTATTTT
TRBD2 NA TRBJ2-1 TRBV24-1 CATSEQTSGSSNEQFF TGTGCCACCAGTGAACAAACTAGCGGGAGCAGCAATGAGCAGTTCTTC
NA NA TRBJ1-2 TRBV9 CASGRGAGGYTF TGTGCCAGCGGAAGAGGGGCAGGCGGCTACACCTTC
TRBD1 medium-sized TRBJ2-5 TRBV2 CASRMDRGPETQYF TGTGCCAGCAGGATGGACAGGGGGCCTGAGACCCAGTACTTC
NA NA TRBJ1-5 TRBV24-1 CATSGTGEGTNQPQHF TGTGCCACCAGTGGAACCGGGGAAGGGACCAATCAGCCCCAGCATTTT
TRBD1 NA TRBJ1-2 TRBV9 CASSAQGAGYGYTF TGTGCCAGCAGCGCCCAGGGGGCTGGGTATGGCTACACCTTC
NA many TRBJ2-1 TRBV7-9 CASSFPRLPKYNEQFF TGTGCCAGCAGCTTCCCTCGGCTCCCCAAGTACAATGAGCAGTTCTTC
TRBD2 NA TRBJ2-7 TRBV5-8 CASSAGTSGEYEQYF TGTGCCAGCAGCGCCGGGACTAGCGGGGAGTACGAGCAGTACTTC
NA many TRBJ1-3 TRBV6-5 CASSYSGQSSGNTIYF TGTGCCAGCAGTTACTCCGGACAGTCCTCTGGAAACACCATATATTTT
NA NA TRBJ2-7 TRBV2 CASRRDRTYEQYF TGTGCCAGCAGGCGGGACAGAACCTACGAGCAGTACTTC
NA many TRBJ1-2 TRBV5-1 CASSYPQGGYYGYTF TGCGCCAGCAGCTACCCACAGGGAGGTTACTATGGCTACACCTTC
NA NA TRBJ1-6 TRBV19 CASGGQGNYNSPPHF TGTGCCAGCGGTGGCCAGGGAAACTATAATTCACCCCCCCACTTT
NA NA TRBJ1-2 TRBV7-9 CASSTGRKKGYGYTF TGTGCCAGCAGCACGGGACGAAAAAAGGGGTATGGCTACACCTTC
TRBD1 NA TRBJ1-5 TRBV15 CATSRTGRNQPQHF TGTGCCACCAGCAGGACAGGGAGGAATCAGCCCCAGCATTTT
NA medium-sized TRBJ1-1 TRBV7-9 CASSLKGEAFF TGTGCCAGCAGCTTAAAAGGGGAGGCTTTCTTT
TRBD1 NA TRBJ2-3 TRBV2 CASKIDRATTDTQYF TGTGCCAGCAAAATAGACAGGGCGACCACAGATACGCAGTATTTT
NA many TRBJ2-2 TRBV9 CASSVVDPGTHNTGELFF TGTGCCAGCAGCGTAGTAGACCCCGGGACTCATAACACCGGGGAGCTGTTTTTT
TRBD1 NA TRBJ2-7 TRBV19 CASRGQGGYEQYF TGTGCCAGTAGGGGACAGGGTGGCTACGAGCAGTACTTC
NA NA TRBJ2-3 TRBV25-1 CASSLLTGTDTQYF TGTGCCAGCAGCTTACTGACGGGGACAGATACGCAGTATTTT
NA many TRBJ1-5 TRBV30 CAWTGSGNQPQHF TGTGCCTGGACAGGGTCGGGCAATCAGCCCCAGCATTTT
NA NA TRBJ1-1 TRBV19 CASSNWGAGAEAFF TGTGCCAGTAGTAATTGGGGGGCTGGCGCTGAAGCTTTCTTT